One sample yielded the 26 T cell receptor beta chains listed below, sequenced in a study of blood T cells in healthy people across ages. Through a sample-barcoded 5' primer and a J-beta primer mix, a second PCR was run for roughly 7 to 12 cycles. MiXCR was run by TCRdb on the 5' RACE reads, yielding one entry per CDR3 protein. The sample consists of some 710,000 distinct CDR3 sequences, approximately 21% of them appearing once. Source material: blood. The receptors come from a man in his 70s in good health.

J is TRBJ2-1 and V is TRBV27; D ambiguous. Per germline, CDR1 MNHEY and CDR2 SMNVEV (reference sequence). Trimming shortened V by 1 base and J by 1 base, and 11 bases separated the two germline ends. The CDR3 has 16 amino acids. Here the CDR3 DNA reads TGTGCCAGCAGTTTATTCCCCAGATATTCCTACAATGAGCAGTTCTTC. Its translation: CASSLFPRYSYNEQFF.

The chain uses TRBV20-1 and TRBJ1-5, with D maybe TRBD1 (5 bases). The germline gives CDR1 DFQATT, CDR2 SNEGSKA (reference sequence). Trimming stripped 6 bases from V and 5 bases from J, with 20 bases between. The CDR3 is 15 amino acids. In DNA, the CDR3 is TGCAGTGCCAGTGGGGCCAGAACGAGGGATCAGCCCCAGCATTTT. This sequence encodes CSASGARTRDQPQHF.

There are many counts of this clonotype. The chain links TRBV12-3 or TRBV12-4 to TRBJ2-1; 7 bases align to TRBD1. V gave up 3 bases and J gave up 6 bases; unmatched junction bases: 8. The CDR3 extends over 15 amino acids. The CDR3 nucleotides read TGTGCCAGCAGTTTCTGGGCAGGGGGATCCAATGAGCAGTTCTTC. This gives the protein CASSFWAGGSNEQFF.

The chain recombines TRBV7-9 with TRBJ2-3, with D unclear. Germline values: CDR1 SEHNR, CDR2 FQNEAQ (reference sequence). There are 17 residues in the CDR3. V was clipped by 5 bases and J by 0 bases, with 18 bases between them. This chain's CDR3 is CASSPPSPILSTDTQYF. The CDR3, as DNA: TGTGCCAGCAGCCCCCCCTCCCCTATACTGAGCACAGATACGCAGTATTTT.

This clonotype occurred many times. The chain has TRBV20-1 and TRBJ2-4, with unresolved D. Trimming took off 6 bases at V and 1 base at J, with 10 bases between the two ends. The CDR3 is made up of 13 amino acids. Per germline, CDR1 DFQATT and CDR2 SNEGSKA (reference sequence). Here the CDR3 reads CSAANNAKNIQYF. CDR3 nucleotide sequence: TGCAGTGCAGCCAATAACGCCAAAAACATTCAGTACTTC.

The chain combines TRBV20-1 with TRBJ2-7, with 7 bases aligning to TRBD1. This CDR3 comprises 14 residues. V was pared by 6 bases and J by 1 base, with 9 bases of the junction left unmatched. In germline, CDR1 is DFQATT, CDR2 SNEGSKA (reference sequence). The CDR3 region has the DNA TGCAGTGCAACGACCGGGACAGTGTCCTACGAGCAGTACTTC. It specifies CSATTGTVSYEQYF.

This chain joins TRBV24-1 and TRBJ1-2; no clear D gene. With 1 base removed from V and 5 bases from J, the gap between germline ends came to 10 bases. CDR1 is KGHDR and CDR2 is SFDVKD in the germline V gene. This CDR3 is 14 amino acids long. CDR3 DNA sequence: TGTGCCACCAGTGATTTCCCGAGGGTGTATGGCTACACCTTC. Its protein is CATSDFPRVYGYTF.

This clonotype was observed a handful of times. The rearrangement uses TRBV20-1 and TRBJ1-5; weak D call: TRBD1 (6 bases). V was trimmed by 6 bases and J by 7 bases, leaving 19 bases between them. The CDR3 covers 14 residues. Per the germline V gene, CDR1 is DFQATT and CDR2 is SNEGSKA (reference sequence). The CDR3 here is CSAGPGQGDQPQHF. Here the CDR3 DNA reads TGCAGTGCAGGACCGGGACAAGGGGACCAGCCCCAGCATTTT.

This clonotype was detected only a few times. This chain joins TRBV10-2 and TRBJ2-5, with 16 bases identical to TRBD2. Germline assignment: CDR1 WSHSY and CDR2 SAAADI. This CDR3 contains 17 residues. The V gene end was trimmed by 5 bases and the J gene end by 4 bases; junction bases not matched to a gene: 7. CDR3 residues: CASSQMGLAGGRETQYF. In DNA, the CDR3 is TGCGCCAGCAGTCAGATGGGACTAGCGGGGGGGCGAGAGACCCAGTACTTC.

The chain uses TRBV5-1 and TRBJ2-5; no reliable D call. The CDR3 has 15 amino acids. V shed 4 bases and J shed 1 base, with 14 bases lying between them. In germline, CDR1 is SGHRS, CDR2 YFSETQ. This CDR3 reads CASSQDWGGQETQYF. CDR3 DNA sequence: TGCGCCAGCAGCCAAGATTGGGGTGGCCAAGAGACCCAGTACTTC.

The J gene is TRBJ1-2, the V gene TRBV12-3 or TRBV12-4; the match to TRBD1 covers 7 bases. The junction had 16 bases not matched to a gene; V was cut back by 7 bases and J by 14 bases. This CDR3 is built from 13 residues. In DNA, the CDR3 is TGTGCCAGCACGACAGGGACAGCCCGCCCCGGGACCTTC. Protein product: CASTTGTARPGTF.

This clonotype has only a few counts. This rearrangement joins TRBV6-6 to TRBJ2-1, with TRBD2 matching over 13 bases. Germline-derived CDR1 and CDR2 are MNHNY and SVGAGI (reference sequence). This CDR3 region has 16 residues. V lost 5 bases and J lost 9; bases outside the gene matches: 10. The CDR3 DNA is TGTGCCAGCAGTCCACTAGCGGGAGGGGGACTACCTGAGCAGTTCTTC. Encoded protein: CASSPLAGGGLPEQFF.

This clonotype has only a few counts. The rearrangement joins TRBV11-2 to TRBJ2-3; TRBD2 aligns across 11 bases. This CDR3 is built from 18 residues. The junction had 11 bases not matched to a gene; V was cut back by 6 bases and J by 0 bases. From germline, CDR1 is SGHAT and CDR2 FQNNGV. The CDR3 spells CASSPNLGLAASTDTQYF. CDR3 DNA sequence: TGTGCCAGCAGTCCTAACCTGGGACTAGCGGCTAGCACAGATACGCAGTATTTT.

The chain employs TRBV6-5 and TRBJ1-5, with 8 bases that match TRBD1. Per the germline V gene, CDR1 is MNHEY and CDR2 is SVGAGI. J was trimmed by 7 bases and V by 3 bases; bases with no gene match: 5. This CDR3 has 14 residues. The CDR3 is CASSYRQGLQPQHF. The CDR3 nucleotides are TGTGCCAGCAGTTATCGACAGGGGTTGCAGCCCCAGCATTTT.

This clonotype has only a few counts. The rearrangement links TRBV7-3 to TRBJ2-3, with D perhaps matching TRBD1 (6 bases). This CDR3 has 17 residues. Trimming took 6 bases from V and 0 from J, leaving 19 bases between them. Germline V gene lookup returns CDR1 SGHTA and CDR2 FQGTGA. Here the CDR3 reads CASSRRPPGQSTDTQYF. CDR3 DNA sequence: TGTGCCAGCAGTCGCCGGCCTCCGGGACAAAGCACAGATACGCAGTATTTT.

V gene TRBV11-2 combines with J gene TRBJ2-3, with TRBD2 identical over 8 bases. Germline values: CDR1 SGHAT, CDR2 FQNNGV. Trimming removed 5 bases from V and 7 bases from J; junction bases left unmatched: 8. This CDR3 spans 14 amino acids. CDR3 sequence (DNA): TGTGCCAGCAGCCTTAGCGGGGCTAGGAATACGCAGTATTTT. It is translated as CASSLSGARNTQYF.

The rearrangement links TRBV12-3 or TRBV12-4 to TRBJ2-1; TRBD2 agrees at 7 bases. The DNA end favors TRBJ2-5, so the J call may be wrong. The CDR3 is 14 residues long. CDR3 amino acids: CASSPRTSLETQYF. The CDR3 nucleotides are TGTGCCAGCAGCCCCCGGACTAGTTTAGAGACCCAGTACTTC.

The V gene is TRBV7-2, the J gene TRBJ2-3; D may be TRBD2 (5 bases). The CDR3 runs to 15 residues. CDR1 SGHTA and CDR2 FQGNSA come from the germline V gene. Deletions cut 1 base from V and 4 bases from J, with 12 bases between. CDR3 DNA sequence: TGTGCCAGCAGCTTAGAGTTTGAGGGCGCAGATACGCAGTATTTT. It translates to CASSLEFEGADTQYF.

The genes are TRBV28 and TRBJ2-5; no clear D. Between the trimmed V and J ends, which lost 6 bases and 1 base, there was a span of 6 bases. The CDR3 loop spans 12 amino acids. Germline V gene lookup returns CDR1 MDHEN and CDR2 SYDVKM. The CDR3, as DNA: TGTGCCAGCAGGACCCCCCAAGAGACCCAGTACTTC. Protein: CASRTPQETQYF.

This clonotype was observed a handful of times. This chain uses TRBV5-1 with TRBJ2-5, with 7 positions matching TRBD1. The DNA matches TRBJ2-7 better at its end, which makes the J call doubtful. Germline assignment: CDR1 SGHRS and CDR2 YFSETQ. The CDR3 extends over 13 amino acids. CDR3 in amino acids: CASSQRQGYEQYF. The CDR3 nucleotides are TGCGCCAGCAGCCAAAGACAGGGCTACGAGCAGTACTTC.

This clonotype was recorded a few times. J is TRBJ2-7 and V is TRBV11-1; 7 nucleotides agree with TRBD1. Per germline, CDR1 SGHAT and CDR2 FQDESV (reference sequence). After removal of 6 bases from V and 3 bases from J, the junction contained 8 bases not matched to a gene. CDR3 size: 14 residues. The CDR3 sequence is CASSSQGQRYEQYV. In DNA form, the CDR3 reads TGTGCCAGCAGTTCCCAGGGACAGCGCTACGAGCAGTACGTC.

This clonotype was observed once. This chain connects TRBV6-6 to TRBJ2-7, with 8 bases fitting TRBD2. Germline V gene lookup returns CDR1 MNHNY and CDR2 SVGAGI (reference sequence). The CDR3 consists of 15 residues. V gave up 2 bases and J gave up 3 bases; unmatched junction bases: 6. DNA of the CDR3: TGTGCCAGCAGTTACGCGCGGGGGGTTGACTACGAGCAGTACTTC. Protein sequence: CASSYARGVDYEQYF.

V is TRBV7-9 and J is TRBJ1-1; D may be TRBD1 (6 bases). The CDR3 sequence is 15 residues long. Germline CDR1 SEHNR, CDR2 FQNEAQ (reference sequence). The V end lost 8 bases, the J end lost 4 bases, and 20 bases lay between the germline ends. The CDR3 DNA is TGTGCCAGCGGAAACCAGGGGCAGGGGAGCACTGAAGCTTTCTTT. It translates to CASGNQGQGSTEAFF.

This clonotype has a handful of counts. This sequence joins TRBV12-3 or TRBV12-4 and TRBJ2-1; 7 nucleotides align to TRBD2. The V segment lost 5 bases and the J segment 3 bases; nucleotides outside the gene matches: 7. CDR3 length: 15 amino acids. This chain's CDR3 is CASSLGLGLYNEQFF. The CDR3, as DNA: TGTGCCAGCAGTCTTGGACTAGGGCTCTACAATGAGCAGTTCTTC.

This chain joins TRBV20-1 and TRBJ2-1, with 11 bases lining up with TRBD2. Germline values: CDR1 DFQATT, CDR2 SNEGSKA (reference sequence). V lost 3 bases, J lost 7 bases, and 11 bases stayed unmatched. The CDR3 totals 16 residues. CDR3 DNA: TGCAGTGCTAGCCCCATAGCGGGGGGGCCCTGGAATGAGCAGTTCTTC. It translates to CSASPIAGGPWNEQFF.

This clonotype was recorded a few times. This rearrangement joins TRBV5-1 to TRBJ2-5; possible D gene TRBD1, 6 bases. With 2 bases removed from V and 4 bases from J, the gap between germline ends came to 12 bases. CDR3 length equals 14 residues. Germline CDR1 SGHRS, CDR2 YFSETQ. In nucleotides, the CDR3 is TGCGCCAGCAGCTTTTCAGGGGTGAGAGAGACCCAGTACTTC. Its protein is CASSFSGVRETQYF.